Shown below are 9 T cell receptor beta chains from a single sample sequenced in a study of blood T cell repertoires in COVID-19. TCRdb's table, derived via immunoSEQ multiplex PCR, lists solely in-frame clones and lacks some. The data hold 400,000 to 450,000 clones, with 89% observed a single time. Sequenced: peripheral blood. The source of these receptors is a middle-aged woman with COVID-19, enrolled during active disease.

This chain joins TRBV7-3 and TRBJ1-1; D is perhaps TRBD1 (5 bases). The germline V gene has CDR1 SGHTA and CDR2 FQGTGA. V was shortened by 5 bases and J by 1 base, with 11 bases between the two germline ends. This CDR3 comprises 14 residues. The CDR3 is CASSRSTANTEAFF. The DNA of the CDR3 is TGTGCCAGCAGCCGTTCGACAGCGAACACTGAAGCTTTCTTT.

This sequence joins TRBV6-5 and TRBJ1-2; 7 nucleotides agree with TRBD1. This CDR3 contains 14 residues. The J segment lost 5 bases and the V segment lost 11 bases, leaving 14 bases of the junction unmatched. Germline-derived CDR1 and CDR2 are MNHEY and SVGAGI. The CDR3 coding sequence is TGTGCCGCAACCCACATACAGGGGTGGTATGGCTACACCTTC. This codes for CAATHIQGWYGYTF.

The chain carries TRBV19 and TRBJ1-2; 8 bases agree with TRBD1. V shed 9 bases and J 1 base; nucleotides not matched to a gene: 13. Germline V gene sequence: CDR1 LNHDA, CDR2 SQIVND (reference sequence). The length of the CDR3 is 16 residues. The CDR3 loop reads CARPRQGQLLNYGYTF. The CDR3 DNA sequence: TGTGCCAGACCTAGACAGGGGCAACTACTTAACTATGGCTACACCTTC.

CDR3 amino acids: CASSGRRENPMNTEAFF. The CDR3, as DNA: TGTGCCAGCAGCGGCCGCAGGGAAAACCCAATGAACACTGAAGCTTTCTTT. This chain links TRBV7-6 with TRBJ1-1; tentative D call: TRBD1 (5 bases). Germline V gene lookup returns CDR1 SGHVS and CDR2 FNYEAQ. Trimming shortened V by 5 bases and J by 0 bases, and 19 bases separated the two germline ends. This CDR3 region has 17 residues.

This clone occurred once. This rearrangement joins TRBV4-1 to TRBJ1-1; D perhaps matches TRBD1 (6 bases). This CDR3 spans 13 amino acids. Trimming took 5 bases from V and 4 from J, leaving 11 bases between them. The germline CDR1 and CDR2 sequences are MGHRA and YSYEKL. CDR3 nucleotide sequence: TGCGCCAGCAGCATACAGGGATTCACTGAAGCTTTCTTT. Encoded protein: CASSIQGFTEAFF.

The V gene is TRBV5-6, the J gene TRBJ1-5; possible D gene TRBD1, 6 bases. Germline loops: CDR1 SGHDT, CDR2 YYEEEE. The CDR3 loop spans 14 amino acids. V was trimmed by 1 base and J by 7 bases, leaving 12 bases between them. CDR3: CASSLYREQQPQHF. The CDR3 DNA follows: TGTGCCAGCAGCTTGTACAGGGAGCAACAGCCCCAGCATTTT. The full variable domain, rest sourced from reference TRBV5-6 and TRBJ1-5, is DAGVTQSPTHLIKTRGQQVTLRCSPKSGHDTVSWYQQALGQGPQFIFQYYEEEERQRGNFPDRFSGHQFPNYSSELNVNALLLGDSALYLCASSLYREQQPQHFGDGTRLSIL.

This clone was observed a single time. V and J are TRBV27 and TRBJ2-1, with 10 bases matching TRBD1. This CDR3 is 15 amino acids long. Per germline, CDR1 MNHEY and CDR2 SMNVEV (reference sequence). The V segment lost 3 bases and the J segment 9 bases; nucleotides outside the gene matches: 8. CDR3 nucleotides: TGTGCCAGCAGTTTTCCTGGACAGGGGGGCGGTGAGCAGTTCTTC. This gives the protein CASSFPGQGGGEQFF.

J is TRBJ2-2 and V is TRBV19; the match to TRBD2 covers 10 bases. Trimming removed 7 bases from V and 4 bases from J; junction bases left unmatched: 6. There are 15 residues in the CDR3. CDR1 and CDR2 (germline): LNHDA, SQIVND (reference sequence). This CDR3 is CASTLLAGSTGELFF. The CDR3 DNA reads as TGTGCCAGTACTTTACTAGCGGGGAGCACCGGGGAGCTGTTTTTT. The complete variable domain, with remaining parts taken from reference TRBV19 and TRBJ2-2, reads DGGITQSPKYLFRKEGQNVTLSCEQNLNHDAMYWYRQDPGQGLRLIYYSQIVNDFQKGDIAEGYSVSREKKESFPLTVTSAQKNPTAFYLCASTLLAGSTGELFFGEGSRLTVL.

The V gene is TRBV10-3, the J gene TRBJ2-7; 8 positions match TRBD2. Germline assignment: CDR1 ENHRY and CDR2 SYGVKD. The length of the CDR3 is 16 residues. J was trimmed by 0 bases and V by 0 bases; bases with no gene match: 4. The CDR3 spells CAISESGGGASYEQYF. For the CDR3, the DNA is TGTGCCATCAGTGAGTCCGGGGGGGGCGCCTCCTACGAGCAGTACTTC.